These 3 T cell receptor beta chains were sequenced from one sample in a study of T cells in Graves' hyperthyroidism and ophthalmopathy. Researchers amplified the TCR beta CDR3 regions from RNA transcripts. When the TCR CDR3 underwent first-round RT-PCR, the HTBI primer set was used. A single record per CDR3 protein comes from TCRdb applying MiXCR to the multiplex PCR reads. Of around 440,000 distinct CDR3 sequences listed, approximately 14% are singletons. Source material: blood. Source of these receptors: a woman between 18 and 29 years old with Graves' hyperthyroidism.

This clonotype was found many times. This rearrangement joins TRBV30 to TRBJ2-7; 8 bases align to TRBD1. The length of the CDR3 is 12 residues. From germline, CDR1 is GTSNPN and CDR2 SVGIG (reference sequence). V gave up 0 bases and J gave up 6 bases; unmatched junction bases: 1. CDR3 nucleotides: TGTGCCTGGAGTGTACAGGGGGTCGAGCAGTACTTC. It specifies CAWSVQGVEQYF.

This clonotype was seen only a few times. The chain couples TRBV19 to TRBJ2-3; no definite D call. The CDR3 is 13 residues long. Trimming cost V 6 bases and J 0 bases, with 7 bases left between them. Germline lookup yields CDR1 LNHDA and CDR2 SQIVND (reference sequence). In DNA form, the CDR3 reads TGTGCCAGTAGGAAGGCGAGCACAGATACGCAGTATTTT. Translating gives CASRKASTDTQYF. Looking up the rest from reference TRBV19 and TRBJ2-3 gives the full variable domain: DGGITQSPKYLFRKEGQNVTLSCEQNLNHDAMYWYRQDPGQGLRLIYYSQIVNDFQKGDIAEGYSVSREKKESFPLTVTSAQKNPTAFYLCASRKASTDTQYFGPGTRLTVL.

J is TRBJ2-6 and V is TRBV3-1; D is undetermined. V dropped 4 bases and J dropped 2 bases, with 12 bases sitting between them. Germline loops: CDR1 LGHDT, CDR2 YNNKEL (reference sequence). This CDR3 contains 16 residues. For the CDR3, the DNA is TGTGCCAGCAGCCCCAACACCGGCACTGGGGCCAACGTCCTGACTTTC. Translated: CASSPNTGTGANVLTF. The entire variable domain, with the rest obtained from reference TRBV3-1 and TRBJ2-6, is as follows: DTAVSQTPKYLVTQMGNDKSIKCEQNLGHDTMYWYKQDSKKFLKIMFSYNNKELIINETVPNRFSPKSPDKAHLNLHINSLELGDSAVYFCASSPNTGTGANVLTFGAGSRLTVL.